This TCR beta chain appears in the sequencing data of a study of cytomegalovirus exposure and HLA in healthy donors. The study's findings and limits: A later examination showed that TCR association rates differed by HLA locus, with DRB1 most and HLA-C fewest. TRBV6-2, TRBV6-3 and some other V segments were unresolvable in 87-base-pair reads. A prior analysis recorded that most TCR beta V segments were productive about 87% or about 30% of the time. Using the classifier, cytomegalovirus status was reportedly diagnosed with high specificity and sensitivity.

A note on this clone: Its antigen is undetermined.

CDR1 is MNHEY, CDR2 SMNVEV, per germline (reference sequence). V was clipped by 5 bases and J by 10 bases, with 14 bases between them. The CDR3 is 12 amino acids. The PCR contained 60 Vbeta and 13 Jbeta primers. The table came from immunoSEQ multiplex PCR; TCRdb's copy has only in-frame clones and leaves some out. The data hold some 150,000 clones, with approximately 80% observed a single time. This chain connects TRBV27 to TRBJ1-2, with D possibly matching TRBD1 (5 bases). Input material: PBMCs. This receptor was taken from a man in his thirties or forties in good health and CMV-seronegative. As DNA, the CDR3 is TGTGCCAGCAGTGTGGAGGGGACGGACTACACCTTC. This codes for CASSVEGTDYTF.